The source of this T cell receptor beta chain is a study of shared clonotypes between healthy human individuals (dated by TCRdb to the early 2020s). Broadly, across the study: A few men and two women, aged 18 to 49 years, made up the cohort. For each donor, CD4 naive and CD4 memory were each run on three plates, CD8 naive on two plates, and CD8 memory on one plate. Blood TCR repertoires of about 5 healthy adults were deeply sequenced to estimate repertoire size and the extent of clonotype sharing between individuals. To increase sequencing depth and limit assay-specific biases, different laboratories used diverse techniques to prepare libraries and sequence TCR repertoires. Per donor, leukapheresis produced somewhere between about 0.85 and 8.9 billion PBMCs. Overall results and qualifications from the work: Because the study included only a small number of donors, the genetic and exposure-history diversity represented was limited. Based on pairwise subsampling, the degree of clonotype sharing among donors was expected to be affected by sequencing depth. Sampling was restricted to blood, and TCR repertoires in tissues likely differ from the TCR repertoires found in blood. Compared with non-shared clonotypes, clonotypes shared by all four sorted-subset donors had higher generation probabilities. Sharing across several donors was observed for around 5% of naive CD4, 3% to 3.5% of naive CD8, over 2% of memory CD4, and about 0.4% of memory CD8 clonotypes. Larger estimated clonotype richness was generally found for naive subsets than for memory subsets. Rarefaction of sorted-subset datasets indicated incomplete sequencing despite the large sequencing depth.

A remark on this clone: Its binding antigen is unknown. Base qualities are not at hand, and no much larger clone is one base apart. The sample has other DNA sequences that encode this CDR3 too.

The cysteine opens and the phenylalanine closes a CDR3 of 11 amino acids. Of the read, only the CDR3 DNA is kept; its 33 bases are in frame from base 1. CDR1 and CDR2, per the germline V gene, are MNHEY and SVGAGI. The trim is 4 bases for V and 4 bases for J, with a gap of 4 bases between the germline ends. Using the deep immunoSEQ assay, multiplex PCR amplified TCR CDR3 regions from genomic DNA. Extracted genomic DNA from each cell subset was spread evenly across all wells of several immunoSEQ 96-well plates, with each plate serving as a replicate. For sorted subsets, each replicate PCR was loaded with 200 ng genomic DNA, equivalent to approximately 33,000 T cell genomes. Purified libraries were measured with a Qubit 3.0 fluorometer, size-checked on a Bioanalyzer 2100, and measured again with the KAPA Library Quantification kit. Every immunoSEQ 96-well plate was sequenced on a separate single-read 150-cycle Illumina NextSeq 550 flow cell. As for how the authors treated the data: Because the immunoSEQ output held only junctional sequences and lacked quality scores, the filtering could not match the filtering applied to full-length reads. To assign V/J genes and CDR3, sequences were annotated using PyIR, a Python wrapper for IgBLAST v1.9, with IMGT germline references. Reads were filtered out if the reads had weak V/J assignments (E-value above 1e-6), no CDR3, stop codons, out-of-frame junctions, or ambiguous translated residues. V3J clonotypes were defined as sequences sharing an identical inferred V gene, J gene, and CDR3 amino acid sequence. The percentage overlap between two repertoires was calculated by dividing the number of shared unique clonotypes by the size of the smaller repertoire. RTK rarefaction, the Chao1 estimator, and Recon v2.1 estimates of unobserved clonotypes were used to assess repertoire richness. OLGA was used to compute generation probabilities for all TCRbeta clonotypes that the gDNA method yielded from a handful of donors. TCRdb retrieved this table from immuneACCESS and kept in-frame rearrangements only. Not all clones are present; in checked studies, unresolved V genes account for under half, and no reason is known for the remainder. The V and J calls and clone size were taken over from that table, and D and trimming were inferred from the DNA. The sample table lists 1.5 million to 2.5 million clones, roughly 94% of them with a count of one. Less than 1.5% of the sample is in the top ten clones.

For the CD8 naive samples, CD45RO-negative cells were positively selected for CCR7, yielding a CD45RA+CCR7+ population from which TemRA cells were excluded. Donors were healthy HIV-negative adults with no recently reported acute infections or vaccinations. Every donor was a Caucasian adult living in Nashville, Tennessee, USA. Blood was obtained by leukapheresis, after which PBMCs were separated by Ficoll-Histopaque density gradient centrifugation and cryopreserved in liquid nitrogen vapor phase. Analytical flow cytometry was used to check the purity and quantity of every magnetically sorted T cell population. Genomic DNA was isolated from each sorted fraction and quantified by UV absorbance on a Nanodrop 2000c.

Material for sequencing was naive CD8+ T cells sorted from blood. Interpreted using the paper, the cell subset or site label stands for: CD45RA+CCR7+. Recombination connected TRBV6-5 to TRBJ1-1, with the D gene too uncertain to name. This receptor was obtained from a man younger than 35 in good health. The CDR3 in this case is CASSSGTEAFF. The DNA is TGTGCCAGCAGTTCCGGCACTGAAGCTTTCTTT.